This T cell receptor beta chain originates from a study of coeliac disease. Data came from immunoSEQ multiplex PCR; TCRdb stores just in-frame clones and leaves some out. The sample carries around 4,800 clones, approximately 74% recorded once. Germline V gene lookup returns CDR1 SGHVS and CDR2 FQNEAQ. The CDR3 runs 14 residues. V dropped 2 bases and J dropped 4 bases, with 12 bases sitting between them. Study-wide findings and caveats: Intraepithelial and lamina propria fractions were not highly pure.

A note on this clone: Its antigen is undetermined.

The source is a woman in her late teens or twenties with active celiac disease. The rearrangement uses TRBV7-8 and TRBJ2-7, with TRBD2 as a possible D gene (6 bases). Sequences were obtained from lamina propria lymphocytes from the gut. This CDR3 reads CASSLREDSYEQYF. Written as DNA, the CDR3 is TGTGCCAGCAGCTTAAGGGAGGATTCTTACGAGCAGTACTTC. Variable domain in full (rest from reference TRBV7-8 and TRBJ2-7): GAGVSQSPRYKVAKRGQDVALRCDPISGHVSLFWYQQALGQGPEFLTYFQNEAQLDKSGLPSDRFFAERPEGSVSTLKIQRTQQEDSAVYLCASSLREDSYEQYFGPGTRLTVT.